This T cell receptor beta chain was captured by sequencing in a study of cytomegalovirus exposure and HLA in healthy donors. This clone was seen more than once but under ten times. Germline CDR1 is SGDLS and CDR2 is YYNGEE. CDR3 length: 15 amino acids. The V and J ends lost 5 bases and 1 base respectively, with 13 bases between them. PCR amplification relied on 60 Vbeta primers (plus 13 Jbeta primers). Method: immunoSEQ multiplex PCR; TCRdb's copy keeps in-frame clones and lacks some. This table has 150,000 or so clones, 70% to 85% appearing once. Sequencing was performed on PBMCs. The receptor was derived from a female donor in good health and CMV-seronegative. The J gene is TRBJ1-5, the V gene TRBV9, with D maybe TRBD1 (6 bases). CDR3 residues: CASSSGHSSNQPQHF. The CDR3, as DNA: TGTGCCAGCAGTTCGGGACACTCAAGCAATCAGCCCCAGCATTTT.